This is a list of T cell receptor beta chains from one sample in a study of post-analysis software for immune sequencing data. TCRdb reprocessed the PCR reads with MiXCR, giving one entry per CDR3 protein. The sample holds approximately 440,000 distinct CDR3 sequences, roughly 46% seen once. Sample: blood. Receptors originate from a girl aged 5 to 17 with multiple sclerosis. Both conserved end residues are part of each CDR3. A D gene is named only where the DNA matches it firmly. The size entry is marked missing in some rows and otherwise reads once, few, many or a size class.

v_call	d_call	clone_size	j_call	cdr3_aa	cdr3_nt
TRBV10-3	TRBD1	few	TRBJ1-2	CAAYRGAGYTF	TGTGCCGCTTACAGGGGGGCTGGCTACACCTTC
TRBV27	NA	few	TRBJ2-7	CASSPRRGLSYEQYF	TGTGCCAGCAGTCCCCGTCGGGGTCTCTCCTACGAGCAGTACTTC
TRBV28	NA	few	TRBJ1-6	CASREGFHNSPLHF	TGTGCCAGCCGAGAAGGGTTTCATAATTCACCCCTCCACTTT
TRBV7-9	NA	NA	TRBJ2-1	CASSLARGGRLRPNNEQFF	TGTGCCAGCAGCTTAGCGCGGGGCGGCAGGCTACGACCGAACAATGAGCAGTTCTTC
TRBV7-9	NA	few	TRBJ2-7	CASKRTGDYEQYF	TGTGCCAGCAAACGAACGGGGGACTACGAGCAGTACTTC
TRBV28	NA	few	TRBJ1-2	CASSFGAAYGYTF	TGTGCCAGCAGTTTCGGGGCGGCCTATGGCTACACCTTC
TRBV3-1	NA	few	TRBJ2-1	CASSRGGAGYNEQFF	TGTGCCAGCAGCCGAGGAGGGGCGGGTTACAATGAGCAGTTCTTC
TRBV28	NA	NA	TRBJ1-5	CASRSSEQPQHF	TGTGCCAGCAGATCATCCGAACAGCCCCAGCATTTT
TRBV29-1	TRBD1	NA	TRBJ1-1	CSVSRAGGTEAFF	TGCAGCGTTAGTCGAGCAGGGGGGACTGAAGCTTTCTTT
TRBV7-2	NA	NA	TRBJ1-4	CASSLVWGTGGEKLFF	TGTGCCAGCAGCCTAGTATGGGGGACTGGGGGTGAAAAACTGTTTTTT
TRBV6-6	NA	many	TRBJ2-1	CASSTRDSYNEQFF	TGTGCCAGCAGTACTAGGGACTCCTACAATGAGCAGTTCTTC
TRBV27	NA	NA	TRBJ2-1	CASGQQSSYNEQFF	TGTGCCAGCGGACAACAAAGCTCCTACAATGAGCAGTTCTTC
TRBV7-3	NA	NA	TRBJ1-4	CASSLSPGTGEKLFF	TGTGCCAGCAGCTTAAGCCCGGGTACGGGCGAAAAACTGTTTTTT
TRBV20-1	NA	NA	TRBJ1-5	CSAFTTGTNQPQHF	TGCAGTGCTTTTACTACAGGGACTAATCAGCCCCAGCATTTT
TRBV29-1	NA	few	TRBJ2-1	CSVDRPGKTNNEQFF	TGCAGCGTGGATCGGCCGGGAAAGACTAACAATGAGCAGTTCTTC
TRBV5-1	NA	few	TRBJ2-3	CASSVADTQYF	TGCGCCAGCAGCGTCGCAGATACGCAGTATTTT
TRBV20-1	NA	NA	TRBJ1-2	CSVRDLYGYTF	TGCAGTGTGCGGGATCTATATGGCTACACCTTC
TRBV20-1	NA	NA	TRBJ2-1	CSASDASNEQFF	TGCAGTGCTAGTGATGCTTCCAATGAGCAGTTCTTC
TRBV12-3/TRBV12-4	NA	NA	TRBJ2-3	CASSPRTIRTDTQYF	TGTGCTAGCAGTCCCCGGACCATTAGAACAGATACGCAGTATTTT
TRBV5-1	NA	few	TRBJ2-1	CASSQIPQAEYSYNEQFF	TGCGCCAGCAGTCAGATCCCTCAAGCGGAATACTCCTACAATGAGCAGTTCTTC
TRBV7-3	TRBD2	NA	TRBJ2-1	CARSLTPQRGGVEQFF	TGTGCCAGGAGCTTAACCCCCCAGCGGGGCGGGGTTGAGCAGTTCTTC
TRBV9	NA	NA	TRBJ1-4	CASSARASRTEKLFF	TGTGCCAGCAGCGCCCGGGCCAGTCGGACCGAAAAACTGTTTTTT
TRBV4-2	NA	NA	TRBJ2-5	CASSSTRGETQYF	TGTGCCAGCAGCTCGACTAGGGGAGAGACCCAGTACTTC
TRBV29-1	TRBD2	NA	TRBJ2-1	CSVDLPPSGGPHNEQFF	TGCAGCGTTGATCTCCCGCCCTCGGGGGGACCTCACAATGAGCAGTTCTTC
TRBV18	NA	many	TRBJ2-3	CASSSLARSTDTQYF	TGTGCCAGCTCATCTCTCGCCAGGAGCACAGATACGCAGTATTTT
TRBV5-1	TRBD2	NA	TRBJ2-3	CASRNGGDTQYF	TGCGCCAGCAGGAACGGGGGGGATACGCAGTATTTT
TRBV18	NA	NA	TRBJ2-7	CASSPSKAGVYEEQYF	TGTGCCAGCTCACCAAGTAAGGCGGGTGTCTACGAGGAGCAGTACTTC
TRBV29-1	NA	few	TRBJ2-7	CSVEDRQGKSYEQYF	TGCAGCGTTGAAGATCGGCAGGGGAAGTCCTACGAGCAGTACTTC
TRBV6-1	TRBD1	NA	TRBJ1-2	CASSQQKETGGWSYGYTF	TGTGCCAGCAGTCAACAGAAGGAAACAGGGGGCTGGAGCTATGGCTACACCTTC
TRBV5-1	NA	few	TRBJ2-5	CASSSQGGDETQYF	TGCGCCAGCAGCTCACAGGGAGGGGATGAGACCCAGTACTTC
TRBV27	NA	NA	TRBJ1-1	CASSSPKGQFEAFF	TGTGCCAGCAGTTCCCCTAAGGGCCAGTTTGAAGCTTTCTTT
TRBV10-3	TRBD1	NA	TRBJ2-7	CAISREQGIDEQYF	TGTGCCATCTCCCGGGAACAGGGGATAGACGAGCAGTACTTC
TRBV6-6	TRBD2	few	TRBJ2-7	CASSYTGTSGRFNEQYF	TGTGCCAGCAGTTATACCGGGACTAGCGGGAGGTTCAACGAGCAGTACTTC
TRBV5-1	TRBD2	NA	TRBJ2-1	CASSLAAGGPNEQFF	TGCGCCAGCAGCTTGGCCGCGGGAGGACCCAATGAGCAGTTCTTC
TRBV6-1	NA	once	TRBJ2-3	CASSESRVTDTQYF	TGTGCCAGCAGTGAAAGCAGGGTCACAGATACGCAGTATTTT
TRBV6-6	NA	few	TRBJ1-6	CASSYERPGSNSPLHF	TGTGCCAGCAGTTACGAACGGCCGGGCTCCAATTCACCCCTCCACTTT
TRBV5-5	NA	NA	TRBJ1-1	CASIFRDLGTEAFF	TGTGCCAGCATATTCAGGGATCTCGGCACTGAAGCTTTCTTT
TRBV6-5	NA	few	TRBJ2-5	CASSPLAFETQYF	TGTGCCAGCAGCCCACTCGCTTTTGAGACCCAGTACTTC
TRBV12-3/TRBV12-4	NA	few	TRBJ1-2	CASSSRRPKDGYTF	TGTGCCAGCAGTTCCCGGCGCCCGAAGGATGGCTACACCTTC
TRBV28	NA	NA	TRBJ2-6	CASSLAVNSGANVLTF	TGTGCCAGCAGTTTGGCAGTCAACTCTGGGGCCAACGTCCTGACTTTC
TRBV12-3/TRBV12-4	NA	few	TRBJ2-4	CASTPLLGSGNIQYF	TGTGCCAGCACTCCATTATTGGGGAGTGGAAACATTCAGTACTTC
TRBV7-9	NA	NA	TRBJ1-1	CASSREARGTEAFF	TGTGCCAGCAGTCGGGAGGCTCGGGGCACTGAAGCTTTCTTT
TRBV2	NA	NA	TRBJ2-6	CASSDARTGISGANVLTF	TGTGCCAGCAGTGATGCCCGGACGGGAATCTCTGGGGCCAACGTCCTGACTTTC
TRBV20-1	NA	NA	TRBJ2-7	CSAAGRPYEQYF	TGCAGTGCTGCCGGGCGCCCCTACGAGCAGTACTTC
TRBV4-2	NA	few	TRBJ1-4	CASSRASGKLFF	TGTGCCAGCAGCAGGGCCTCAGGAAAACTGTTTTTT
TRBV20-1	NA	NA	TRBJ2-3	CSARDFLGGGTDTQYF	TGCAGTGCTAGAGATTTTCTGGGTGGGGGCACAGATACGCAGTATTTT
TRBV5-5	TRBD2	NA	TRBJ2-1	CASSLVSGRRLDEQFF	TGTGCCAGCAGCTTGGTTTCCGGGAGGAGGCTTGATGAGCAGTTCTTC
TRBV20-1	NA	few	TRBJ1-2	CSAPSRWGGYTF	TGCAGTGCTCCATCGAGGTGGGGTGGCTACACCTTC
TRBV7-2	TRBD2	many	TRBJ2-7	CASSSGTSGAAYEQYF	TGTGCCAGCAGTTCGGGGACTAGCGGGGCGGCCTACGAGCAGTACTTC
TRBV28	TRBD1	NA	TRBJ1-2	CASSSRDRGLYGYIF	TGTGCCAGCAGTAGCCGGGACAGGGGACTCTATGGCTACATCTTC